This TCR beta chain was captured in a study of T cells in narcolepsy (dated 2018 in TCRdb). For the wider study: The study enrolled patients with narcolepsy type 1 or type 2 (NT1, NT2) together with healthy control donors. The study used TCR Vbeta sequencing to track clonotypes in blood and CSF while looking for autoreactive T cells in narcolepsy patients that target self-antigens of hypocretin neurons (hypocretin, TRIB2).

Cerebrospinal fluid T cells from patients were expanded in vitro, after which CD4+ or CD8+ T cells were sorted for TCR Vbeta sequencing. The paper as a whole reports these results and caveats: Plots comparing CSF and blood CD4+ T cell clonotypes from the same patient highlighted HCRT-specific and TRIB2-specific autoreactive clonotypes. According to the report, autoreactive clonotypes were detected serially in the blood of the same patients and of different patients, but not in healthy controls.

By how much of the sample it makes up, this clone is large (0.1 to 1%). Its antigen remains undetermined. The record has no base qualities; no much larger clone is one base away. Library construction relied on the immunoSEQ multiplex PCR assay. The study's processing was this. For paired CSF and blood samples, clonotype sharing was expressed as the percentage of total CSF clonotypes that were also found in blood. In TCRdb, the immuneACCESS table is reduced to in-frame sequences with V and J assigned. These tables do not hold every clone; where another copy was compared, an unresolved V gene accounts for under half, and the others remain unexplained. D and trimming come from the DNA, and the V and J calls and clone size come from that table. In all, the sample holds 700 to 900 clones, and about 18% of those were seen once. Clones ranked in the top ten supply approximately 12% of the sample. Trimmed from V: 8 bases; trimmed from J: 0 bases; junction bases lacking a gene match: 3. From the germline V gene (reference sequence), CDR1 is LNHDA and CDR2 is SQIVND. From the cysteine through the phenylalanine, the CDR3 covers 14 amino acids. The sequence is cut down to CDR3 DNA, 42 bases in frame from base 1.

The rearranged segments are TRBV19 and TRBJ2-1; 8 nucleotides in the junction match TRBD2. What was sequenced was cultured CD4+ T cells from cerebrospinal fluid. This sequence was found in a human donor with narcolepsy. The nucleotides read TGTGCCAGTGGAACTAGCGGCTCCTACAATGAGCAGTTCTTC. It is translated as CASGTSGSYNEQFF.